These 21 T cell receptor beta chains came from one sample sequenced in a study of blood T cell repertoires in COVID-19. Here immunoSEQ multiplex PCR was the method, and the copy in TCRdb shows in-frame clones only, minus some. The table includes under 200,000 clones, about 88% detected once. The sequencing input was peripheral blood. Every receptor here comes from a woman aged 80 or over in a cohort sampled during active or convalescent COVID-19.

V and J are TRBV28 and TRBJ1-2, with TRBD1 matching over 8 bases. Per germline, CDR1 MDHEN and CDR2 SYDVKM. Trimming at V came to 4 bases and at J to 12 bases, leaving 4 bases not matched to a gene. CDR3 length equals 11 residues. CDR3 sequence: CASSSTGVNTF. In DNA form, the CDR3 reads TGTGCCAGCAGTTCGACAGGGGTGAACACCTTC.

The chain's CDR3 is CASSSPAGLLWQETQYF. The CDR3 DNA follows: TGTGCCAGCAGTTCCCCAGCGGGGCTACTTTGGCAAGAGACCCAGTACTTC. The chain links TRBV6-2 or TRBV6-3 to TRBJ2-5; 7 bases are shared with TRBD2. The V segment lost 4 bases and the J segment 2 bases; nucleotides outside the gene matches: 13. The CDR3 length is 17 residues. The germline V gene encodes CDR1 MNHEY and CDR2 SVGEGT.

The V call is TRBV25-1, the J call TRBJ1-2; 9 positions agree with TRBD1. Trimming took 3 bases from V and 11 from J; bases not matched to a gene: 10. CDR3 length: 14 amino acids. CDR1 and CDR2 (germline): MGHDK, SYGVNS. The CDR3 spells CASSDEGTGMGYTF. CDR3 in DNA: TGTGCCAGCAGTGACGAAGGGACAGGGATGGGATACACCTTC.

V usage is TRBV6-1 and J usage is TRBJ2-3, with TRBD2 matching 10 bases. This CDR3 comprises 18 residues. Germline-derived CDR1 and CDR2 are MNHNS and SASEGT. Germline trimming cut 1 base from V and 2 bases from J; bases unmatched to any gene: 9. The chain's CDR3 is CASSEVTSGNRVTDTQYF. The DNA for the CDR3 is TGTGCCAGCAGTGAAGTTACTAGCGGGAACAGGGTCACAGATACGCAGTATTTT.

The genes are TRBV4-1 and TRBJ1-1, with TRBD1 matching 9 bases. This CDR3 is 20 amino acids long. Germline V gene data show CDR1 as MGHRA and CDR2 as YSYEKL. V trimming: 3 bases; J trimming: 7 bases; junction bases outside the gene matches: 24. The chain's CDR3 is CASSQGTGWPGGGHRSEAFF. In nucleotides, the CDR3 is TGCGCCAGCAGCCAGGGGACAGGGTGGCCGGGAGGGGGCCATAGGAGTGAAGCTTTCTTT.

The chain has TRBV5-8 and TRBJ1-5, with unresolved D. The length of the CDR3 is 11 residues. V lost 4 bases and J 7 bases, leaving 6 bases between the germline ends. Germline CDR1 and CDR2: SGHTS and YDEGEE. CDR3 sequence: CASSSQQPQHF. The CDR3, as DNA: TGTGCCAGCAGCAGCCAACAGCCCCAGCATTTT.

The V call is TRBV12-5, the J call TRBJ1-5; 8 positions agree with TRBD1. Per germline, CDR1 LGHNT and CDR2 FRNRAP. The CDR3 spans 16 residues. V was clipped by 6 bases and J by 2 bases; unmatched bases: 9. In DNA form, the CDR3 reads TGTGCTAGTGGGCTATCAGGGGGCTGGGGCAATCAGCCCCAGCATTTT. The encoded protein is CASGLSGGWGNQPQHF.

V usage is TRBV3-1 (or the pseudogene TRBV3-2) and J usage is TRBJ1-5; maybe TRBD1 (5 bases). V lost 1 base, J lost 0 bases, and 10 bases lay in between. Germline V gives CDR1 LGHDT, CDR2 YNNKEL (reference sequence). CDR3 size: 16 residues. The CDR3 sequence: CASSQGYGASNQPQHF. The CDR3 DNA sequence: TGTGCCAGCAGCCAAGGGTATGGGGCTAGCAATCAGCCCCAGCATTTT.

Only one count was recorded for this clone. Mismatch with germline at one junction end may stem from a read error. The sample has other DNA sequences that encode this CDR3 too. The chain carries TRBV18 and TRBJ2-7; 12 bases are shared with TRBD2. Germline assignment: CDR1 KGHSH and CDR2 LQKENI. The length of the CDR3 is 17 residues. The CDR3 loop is CASSPLAGGTNTYEQYF. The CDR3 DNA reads TGTGCCAGCTCCCCACTAGCGGGGGGAACAAATACCTACGAGCAGTACTTC.

The CDR3 bases are TGTGCCAGCAGCCCCACGGGGCAAGAGACCCAGTACTTC. As protein: CASSPTGQETQYF. This chain connects TRBV6-2 or TRBV6-3 to TRBJ2-5; possible D gene TRBD2, 5 bases. The CDR3 loop spans 13 amino acids. Germline V gene sequence: CDR1 MNHEY, CDR2 SVGEGT. V was clipped by 6 bases and J by 2 bases, with 10 bases between them.

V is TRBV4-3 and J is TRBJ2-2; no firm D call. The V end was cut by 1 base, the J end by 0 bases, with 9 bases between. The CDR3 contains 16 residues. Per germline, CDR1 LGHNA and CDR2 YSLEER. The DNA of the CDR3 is TGCGCCAGCAGCCAAGGTGCGGTCCCGAACACCGGGGAGCTGTTTTTT. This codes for CASSQGAVPNTGELFF.

CDR3 coding DNA: TGTGCCAGCGATACCGGGACAGATAATTCACCCCTCCACTTT. Amino acid sequence: CASDTGTDNSPLHF. The gene calls are TRBV6-5 and TRBJ1-6; 7 positions agree with TRBD1. The CDR3 loop spans 14 amino acids. Trimming removed 8 bases from V and 5 bases from J; junction bases left unmatched: 6. From germline, CDR1 is MNHEY and CDR2 SVGAGI.

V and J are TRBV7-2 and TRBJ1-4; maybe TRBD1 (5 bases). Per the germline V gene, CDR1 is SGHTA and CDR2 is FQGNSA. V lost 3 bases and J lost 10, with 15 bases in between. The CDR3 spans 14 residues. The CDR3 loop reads CASSLGQGNRKLFF. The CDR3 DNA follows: TGTGCCAGCAGCTTGGGGCAGGGAAATAGAAAACTGTTTTTT.

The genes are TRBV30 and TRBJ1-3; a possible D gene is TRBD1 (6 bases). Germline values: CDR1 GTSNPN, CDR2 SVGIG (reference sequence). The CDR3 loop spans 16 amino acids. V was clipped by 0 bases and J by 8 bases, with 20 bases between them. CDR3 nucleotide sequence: TGTGCCTGGAGTGTACCAATATCTCTCAGGGGTCACACCATATATTTT. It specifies CAWSVPISLRGHTIYF.

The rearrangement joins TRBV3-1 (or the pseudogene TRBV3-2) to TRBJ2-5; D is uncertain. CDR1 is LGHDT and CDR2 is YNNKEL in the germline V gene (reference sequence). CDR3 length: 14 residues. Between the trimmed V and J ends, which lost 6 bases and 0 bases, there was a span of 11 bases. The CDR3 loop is CASSPSIYQETQYF. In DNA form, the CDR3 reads TGTGCCAGCAGTCCCTCTATTTACCAAGAGACCCAGTACTTC.

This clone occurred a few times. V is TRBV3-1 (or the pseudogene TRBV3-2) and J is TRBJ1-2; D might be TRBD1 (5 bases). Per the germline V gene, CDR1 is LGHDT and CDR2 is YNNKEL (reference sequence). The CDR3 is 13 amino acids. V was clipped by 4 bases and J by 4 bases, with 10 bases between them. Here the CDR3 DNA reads TGTGCCAGCAGCCGCGGGACGAGCTATGGCTACACCTTC. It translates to CASSRGTSYGYTF.

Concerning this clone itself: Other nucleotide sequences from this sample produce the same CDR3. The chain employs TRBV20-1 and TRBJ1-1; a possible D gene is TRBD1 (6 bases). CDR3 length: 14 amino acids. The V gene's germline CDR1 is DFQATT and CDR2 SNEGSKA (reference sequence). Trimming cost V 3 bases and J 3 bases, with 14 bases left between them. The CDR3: CSASRGGGDTEAFF. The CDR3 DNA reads TGCAGTGCTAGTCGGGGCGGGGGCGACACTGAAGCTTTCTTT.

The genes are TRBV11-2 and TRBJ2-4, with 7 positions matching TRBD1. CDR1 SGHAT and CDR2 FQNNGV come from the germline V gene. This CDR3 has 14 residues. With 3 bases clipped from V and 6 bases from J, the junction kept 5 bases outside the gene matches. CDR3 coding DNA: TGTGCCAGCAGCTTCTGGACAGGACTAAACATTCAGTACTTC. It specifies CASSFWTGLNIQYF.

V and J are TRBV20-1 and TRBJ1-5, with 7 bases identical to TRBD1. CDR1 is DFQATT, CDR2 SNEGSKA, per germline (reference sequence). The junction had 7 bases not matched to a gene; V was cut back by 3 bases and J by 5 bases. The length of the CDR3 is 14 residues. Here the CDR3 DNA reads TGCAGTGCTAGTCCCAGGGGGGCGGATCAGCCCCAGCATTTT. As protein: CSASPRGADQPQHF.

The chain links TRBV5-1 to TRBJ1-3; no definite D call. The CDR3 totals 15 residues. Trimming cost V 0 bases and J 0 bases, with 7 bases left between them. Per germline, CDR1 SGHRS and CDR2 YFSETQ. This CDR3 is CASSLVGSSGNTIYF. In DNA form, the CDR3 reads TGCGCCAGCAGCTTGGTGGGGAGCTCTGGAAACACCATATATTTT.

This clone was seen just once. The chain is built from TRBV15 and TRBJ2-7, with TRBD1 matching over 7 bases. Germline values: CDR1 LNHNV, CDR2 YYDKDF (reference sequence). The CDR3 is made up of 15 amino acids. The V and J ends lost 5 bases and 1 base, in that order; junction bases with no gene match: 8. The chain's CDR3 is CATSADRSKSYEQYV. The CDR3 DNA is TGTGCCACCAGCGCGGACAGGTCCAAGTCCTACGAGCAGTACGTC.